Listed here are 13 T cell receptor beta chains from one sample, sequenced in a study of response to subunit inactivated influenza vaccine. Via MiXCR, TCRdb re-called the RT-PCR reads, giving one row per CDR3 protein. The sample holds about 800,000 distinct CDR3 sequences, about 20% seen once. The starting material was PBMCs from blood, obtained more than 4 days after vaccination. The origin of the receptors is a man aged 50-60 years who received an inactivated influenza vaccine.

The chain links TRBV20-1 to TRBJ2-3; possibly TRBD1 for D (6 bases). The CDR3 spans 13 residues. From germline, CDR1 is DFQATT and CDR2 SNEGSKA (reference sequence). V gave up 4 bases and J gave up 4 bases, with 12 bases separating them. The CDR3 DNA reads TGCAGTGCTAACAGGGATTTTGCAGATACGCAGTATTTT. Residues: CSANRDFADTQYF.

This clonotype was picked up many times. The rearrangement uses TRBV24-1 and TRBJ2-5, with D tentatively TRBD1 (6 bases). V gave up 9 bases and J gave up 1 base, with 8 bases separating them. This CDR3 contains 12 residues. The germline V gene has CDR1 KGHDR and CDR2 SFDVKD. The CDR3 DNA follows: TGTGCCACCCAGGGGAGCCAAGAGACCCAGTACTTC. It codes for CATQGSQETQYF.

This clonotype has only a few counts. The rearrangement links TRBV29-1 to TRBJ2-7, with TRBD2 matching 9 bases. The trim removed 4 bases at V and 6 bases at J, leaving 4 bases unmatched. This CDR3 contains 12 residues. Germline CDR1 SQVTM, CDR2 ANQGSEA. The CDR3 sequence is CSVVLAGTEQYF. CDR3 bases: TGCAGCGTTGTTCTAGCGGGAACCGAGCAGTACTTC.

This clonotype was detected a few times. The chain has TRBV20-1 and TRBJ2-3; 10 bases fit TRBD1. Germline loops: CDR1 DFQATT, CDR2 SNEGSKA (reference sequence). This CDR3 has 15 residues. V trimming: 5 bases; J trimming: 2 bases; junction bases outside the gene matches: 7. CDR3 residues: CSAGDRGRTTDTQYF. CDR3 coding DNA: TGCAGTGCTGGCGACAGGGGGCGCACCACAGATACGCAGTATTTT.

This chain connects TRBV5-1 to TRBJ1-4; D is undetermined. V lost 4 bases, J lost 0 bases, and 13 bases lay in between. The CDR3 is 16 residues long. Germline CDR1 is SGHRS and CDR2 is YFSETQ. The CDR3: CASSARTATTNEKLFF. CDR3 nucleotides: TGCGCCAGCAGCGCGCGGACGGCCACAACTAATGAAAAACTGTTTTTT.

The sample holds many counts of this clonotype. This rearrangement joins TRBV10-3 to TRBJ2-3, with TRBD2 matching over 12 bases. V was pared by 6 bases and J by 3 bases, with 10 bases of the junction left unmatched. The CDR3 is made up of 17 amino acids. CDR1 and CDR2 (germline): ENHRY, SYGVKD. In DNA form, the CDR3 reads TGTGCCATCAGGCCAATGGCTAGCGGGGGGGAGACAGATACGCAGTATTTT. Its protein product is CAIRPMASGGETDTQYF.

The chain has TRBV5-1 and TRBJ2-7; D is perhaps TRBD1 (5 bases). The V end was cut by 2 bases, the J end by 5 bases, with 14 bases between. Germline CDR1 SGHRS, CDR2 YFSETQ. CDR3 length equals 14 residues. CDR3 region: CASSLPGRVHEQYF. The CDR3 coding sequence is TGCGCCAGCAGCTTACCAGGCAGGGTCCACGAGCAGTACTTC.

This clonotype has ten or more counts. The chain has TRBV11-2 and TRBJ2-5; TRBD1 might be the D (6 bases). From germline, CDR1 is SGHAT and CDR2 FQNNGV. The CDR3 spans 14 residues. V was shortened by 5 bases and J by 2 bases, with 12 bases between the two germline ends. CDR3 region: CASSNLRGQETQYF. CDR3 DNA: TGTGCCAGCAGCAACCTGAGGGGGCAAGAGACCCAGTACTTC. The complete variable domain, with remaining parts taken from reference TRBV11-2 and TRBJ2-5, reads EAGVAQSPRYKIIEKRQSVAFWCNPISGHATLYWYQQILGQGPKLLIQFQNNGVVDDSQLPKDRFSAERLKGVDSTLKIQPAKLEDSAVYLCASSNLRGQETQYFGPGTRLLVL.

The table lists this clonotype with a few counts. The rearrangement joins TRBV30 to TRBJ2-1, with TRBD2 matching 12 bases. CDR3 length: 14 residues. The junction had 9 bases not matched to a gene; V was cut back by 7 bases and J by 8 bases. Germline loops: CDR1 GTSNPN, CDR2 SVGIG (reference sequence). CDR3 loop: CASETSGSLDEQFF. The CDR3 DNA reads as TGTGCCTCTGAGACTAGCGGGAGTCTGGATGAGCAGTTCTTC. Full variable domain (remainder filled in from reference TRBV30 and TRBJ2-1): SQTIHQWPATLVQPVGSPLSLECTVEGTSNPNLYWYRQAAGRGLQLLFYSVGIGQISSEVPQNLSASRPQDRQFILSSKKLLLSDSGFYLCASETSGSLDEQFFGPGTRLTVL.

This clonotype showed up just a few times. The CDR3 loop reads CASKQGSYNEQFF. CDR3 nucleotide sequence: TGCGCCAGTAAACAGGGTTCCTACAATGAGCAGTTCTTC. The J gene is TRBJ2-1, the V gene TRBV5-1; D is possibly TRBD1 (6 bases). V lost 8 bases and J lost 1, with 10 bases in between. Germline assignment: CDR1 SGHRS and CDR2 YFSETQ. There are 13 residues in the CDR3.

This chain's CDR3 is CSAKEGDRTEAFF. The CDR3 region has the DNA TGCAGTGCCAAAGAGGGGGATCGCACTGAAGCTTTCTTT. The chain links TRBV20-1 to TRBJ1-1; a weak D match, TRBD1 (6 bases). V lost 6 bases and J 4 bases, leaving 15 bases between the germline ends. This CDR3 is 13 amino acids long. Germline V gene sequence: CDR1 DFQATT, CDR2 SNEGSKA (reference sequence).

The V and J genes are TRBV3-1 and TRBJ2-1; 8 bases are a match to TRBD2. The ends lost 1 base at V and 4 bases at J; junction bases unmatched: 9. This CDR3 has 17 residues. The germline CDR1 and CDR2 sequences are LGHDT and YNNKEL (reference sequence). CDR3 in amino acids: CASSQGTSGPGYNEQFF. DNA for the CDR3: TGTGCCAGCAGCCAAGGCACTAGCGGTCCTGGGTACAATGAGCAGTTCTTC.

This clonotype showed up just a few times. The J gene is TRBJ1-1, the V gene TRBV6-6; perhaps TRBD1 as D (6 bases). Trimming left V 7 bases short and J 4 bases short, with 13 bases between. The CDR3 is 13 residues long. Germline V lookup: CDR1 MNHNY, CDR2 SVGAGI (reference sequence). The CDR3 protein is CASTLDRFTEAFF. CDR3 nucleotide sequence: TGTGCCAGCACCCTCGACAGGTTCACTGAAGCTTTCTTT.